This T cell receptor (beta chain) was observed in a study of beta chain features in type 1 diabetes. About the study: The samples had roughly 110 million sorted cells examined in all. Study-wide results and caveats: Shorter templates may be favored by PCR, equally so in patients and controls. Type 1 diabetes patients had moderately but significantly shorter TCRB CDR3s in all four CD4+ subsets.

V lost 0 bases to trimming and J lost 5 bases; unmatched junction nucleotides: 12. The CDR3 sequence is 18 residues long. CDR1 and CDR2 from the germline V gene are MGHRA and YSYEKL. Regarding this clone: Its matching antigen is unknown.

CD4+ naive, central memory, regulatory and stem cell-like memory cells were sorted via CD45RO/CCR7/CD25/CD127/CD95/CD27. Investigators reverse transcribed all isolated RNA, so they sequenced expressed TCRB transcripts. Profiled with immunoSEQ multiplex PCR; TCRdb holds only in-frame clones, not every one. The profile shows hundreds of thousands of clones, about 14% of them singletons. The TCR sequence derives from a man in his late teens or twenties with type 1 diabetes. J is TRBJ2-1 and V is TRBV4-1; 8 positions agree with TRBD2. Sample: naive CD4+ T cells from blood. DNA of the CDR3: TGCGCCAGCAGCCAAGATCGTGCCACTAGCGGAATCGACAATGAGCAGTTCTTC. This translates into CASSQDRATSGIDNEQFF.